This TCR beta chain is from a study of graft-versus-host responses after intestinal transplantation. Study overall: Recipients had transplants, and these were multivisceral, liver-intestinal, or isolated intestinal. Anti-thymocyte globulin induction preceded 2 to 4 years of tacrolimus and steroid maintenance in all recipients.

For this clone: What it recognizes is unknown.

Study-level points and caveats: Subjects displaying graft-donor T cell macrochimerism possessed elevated graft-versus-host to host-versus-graft clonal ratios inside allografts.

Generated by immunoSEQ multiplex PCR, the TCRdb table keeps only in-frame clones and is missing some. The sample records more than 85,000 clones, 85% to 95% being singletons. This clonotype was sampled from a human donor who was the organ donor for an intestinal transplant. The sequencing used unstimulated CD8+ T cells sorted from spleen or lymph node cells, collected before transplant.

The CDR3 sequence is CASSHINTGELFF. Written as DNA, the CDR3 is TGTGCCAGCAGCCATATAAACACCGGGGAGCTGTTTTTT. The chain recombines TRBV14 with TRBJ2-2, with no clear D. Trimming took 3 bases from V and 2 from J, leaving 4 bases between them. This CDR3 has 13 amino acids. Per germline, CDR1 SGHDN and CDR2 FVKESK.